This TCR beta chain derives from a study of blood T cell repertoires in COVID-19. At the level of the study: Acute and convalescent COVID-19 samples came from the United States, Italy and Spain. Sources were T cells, B-cell-depleted T cells, or PBMCs; the material itself was cDNA or gDNA.

As handled by the study authors: Amplified reference gene primers provided the basis for estimating nucleated cell counts. Sequenced by immunoSEQ multiplex PCR; TCRdb stores in-frame clones only, minus some. Clone size and the V and J calls come from that table; the DNA yielded D and trimming. The sample yields 230,000 or so clones, 85% to 90% seen once. The CDR3 consists of 14 residues. V gave up 4 bases and J gave up 4 bases; unmatched junction bases: 5. Germline V lookup: CDR1 MNHEY, CDR2 SVGEGT. The source is an older woman with COVID-19, enrolled during active disease. What was sequenced was peripheral blood. This chain links TRBV6-2 or TRBV6-3 with TRBJ1-1; 8 nucleotides align to TRBD1. CDR3 DNA: TGTGCCAGCAGTTCTACAGGGGGAGTCACTGAAGCTTTCTTT. Translating it yields CASSSTGGVTEAFF.